The clone carrying this T cell receptor (beta chain) was detected only a few times. Its specificity is not known. The record originates from a study of T-cell reconstitution after alpha-beta-depleted transplantation in children. Findings and limits, study-wide: The origin of alpha-beta T cells about two months after transplant was reportedly several hundred expanded graft clones. The study traced high day-60 TCRbeta diversity in some patients to surviving recipient T cells and thymic progenitors. One year post-transplant, T-cell counts and diversity were largely derived from T cells produced anew.

With V trimmed by 5 bases and J by 7 bases, 3 bases remained unmatched. From germline, CDR1 is SGHTA and CDR2 FQGNSA. CDR3 length: 13 residues. Unique molecular identifiers were built into the TCRbeta library. Each CDR3 protein gets one entry after TCRdb re-called the PCR reads with MiXCR. The data contain 60,000 or so distinct CDR3 sequences, roughly 46% of them singletons. The V gene is TRBV7-2, the J gene TRBJ2-2; TRBD1 matches 8 bases. Material: PBMCs, mostly from graft donor cells, obtained 360 days after TCRalphabeta/CD19-depleted stem cell transplant. The clonotype was recovered from a male patient aged 10 to 17 who had a stem cell transplant for acute lymphoblastic leukemia, so the T cells may come from the graft donor. The CDR3 sequence: CASSRQGSGELFF. In DNA, the CDR3 is TGTGCCAGCAGCAGACAGGGGAGCGGGGAGCTGTTTTTT.